Below are 9 T cell receptor beta chains sequenced from a single sample in a study of blood T cell repertoires in COVID-19. Profiling relied on immunoSEQ multiplex PCR, and the TCRdb table lists in-frame clones only, not all of them. Altogether about 54,000 clones are present, about 85% being singletons, with the ten largest covering around 2.5%. The sequenced material came from peripheral blood. The receptors were sampled from a man aged 50 to 60 with acute or convalescent COVID-19.

The chain recombines TRBV18 with TRBJ1-1; no definite D call. Germline V gives CDR1 KGHSH, CDR2 LQKENI. The CDR3 consists of 16 residues. V was shortened by 1 base and J by 3 bases, with 15 bases between the two germline ends. The CDR3 loop is CASSPRAASGDTEAFF. The CDR3 DNA reads TGTGCCAGCTCACCACGGGCAGCCAGCGGGGACACTGAAGCTTTCTTT. Full variable domain (rest looked up from reference TRBV18 and TRBJ1-1): NAGVMQNPRHLVRRRGQEARLRCSPMKGHSHVYWYRQLPEEGLKFMVYLQKENIIDESGMPKERFSAEFPKEGPSILRIQQVVRGDSAAYFCASSPRAASGDTEAFFGQGTRLTVV.

The chain carries TRBV12-3 or TRBV12-4 and TRBJ2-7, with TRBD2 matching 8 bases. V was pared by 5 bases and J by 3 bases, with 3 bases of the junction left unmatched. CDR3 size: 13 residues. The CDR3 loop reads CASSPSGYYEQYF. CDR3 coding DNA: TGTGCCAGCAGTCCTAGCGGGTACTACGAGCAGTACTTC.

The chain is built from TRBV4-2 and TRBJ2-1; D ambiguous. Germline assignment: CDR1 LGHNA and CDR2 YNFKEQ. V lost 0 bases and J 7 bases, leaving 4 bases between the germline ends. The CDR3 consists of 12 residues. This CDR3 is CASSQELNEQFF. The DNA for the CDR3 is TGTGCCAGCAGCCAAGAACTTAATGAGCAGTTCTTC.

The chain uses TRBV15 and TRBJ1-2; D gene uncertain. Looked up from germline, CDR1 is LNHNV and CDR2 is YYDKDF (reference sequence). The V end lost 4 bases, the J end lost 5 bases, and 17 bases lay between the germline ends. The CDR3 is 15 residues long. The CDR3: CATSTDGDTEYGYTF. The CDR3 nucleotides are TGTGCCACCAGCACCGACGGGGATACTGAGTATGGCTACACCTTC.

This clone was picked up a small number of times. CDR3 protein: CAAGTGRGTGELFF. CDR3 DNA sequence: TGTGCCGCAGGGACAGGGAGAGGAACCGGGGAGCTGTTTTTT. The chain is built from TRBV19 and TRBJ2-2, with 9 nucleotides matching TRBD1. Trimming cost V 11 bases and J 5 bases; bases outside gene matches: 9. CDR1 LNHDA and CDR2 SQIVND come from the germline V gene (reference sequence). This CDR3 contains 14 residues.

CDR3 DNA: TGCGCCAGCAGCAACAGGGGCCGGAACACTGAAGCTTTCTTT. Amino acid sequence: CASSNRGRNTEAFF. V is TRBV5-1 and J is TRBJ1-1; 7 nucleotides agree with TRBD1. This CDR3 contains 14 residues. The trim removed 4 bases at V and 1 base at J, leaving 4 bases unmatched. Germline CDR1 reads SGHRS; CDR2 reads YFSETQ.

V is TRBV2 and J is TRBJ2-7; 7 nucleotides agree with TRBD2. Germline lookup yields CDR1 SNHLY and CDR2 FYNNEI. Losses at the gene ends were 6 bases for V and 6 bases for J; bases not matched to a gene: 8. This CDR3 region has 13 residues. CDR3 in amino acids: CASRTRSGGEQYF. The CDR3 DNA reads TGTGCCAGCAGGACCCGATCGGGGGGCGAGCAGTACTTC.

The V and J genes are TRBV4-2 and TRBJ2-2, with 8 bases identical to TRBD1. CDR1 and CDR2 (germline): LGHNA, YNFKEQ. Losses at the gene ends were 3 bases for V and 8 bases for J; bases not matched to a gene: 8. The CDR3 is 15 residues long. The CDR3 DNA reads as TGTGCCAGCAGCCAGGCAGACAGGGGAGGAGGGGAGCTGTTTTTT. It yields the protein CASSQADRGGGELFF.

The rearrangement links TRBV6-1 to TRBJ2-7, with unresolved D. Trimming removed 2 bases at V and 6 bases at J, with 8 bases between. Germline V gene sequence: CDR1 MNHNS, CDR2 SASEGT. This CDR3 region has 12 residues. The DNA for the CDR3 is TGTGCCAGCAGTGAAAGCTTTCGCGAGCAGTACTTC. Encoded protein: CASSESFREQYF.